The clone carrying this T cell receptor (beta chain) was seen just once. Its specificity is unknown. Germline loops: CDR1 SGHRS, CDR2 YFSETQ. The CDR3 is 15 amino acids. The V gene lost 4 bases and the J gene lost 1 base, with 12 bases spanning the gap. The record originates from a study of shared clonotypes between healthy human individuals. Study-level results: Compared with memory subsets, naive subsets generally had larger estimated richness.

Evenly divided among several immunoSEQ plates was the genomic DNA of each subset. Using immunoSEQ multiplex PCR, the repertoire was profiled, and TCRdb retains in-frame clones only, with some absent. Among about 600,000 clones listed, more than 95% were seen once. Sequencing was performed on naive CD4+ T cells sorted from blood. Regarding subset: CD45RA+ positively selected. The chain couples TRBV5-1 to TRBJ1-3; D ambiguous. This receptor was identified in a woman in her thirties in good health. CDR3 DNA sequence: TGCGCCAGCAGCAGAGACACCCGATCTGGAAACACCATATATTTT. Encoded protein: CASSRDTRSGNTIYF. Together with reference TRBV5-1 and TRBJ1-3, the CDR3 gives the full variable domain: KAGVTQTPRYLIKTRGQQVTLSCSPISGHRSVSWYQQTPGQGLQFLFEYFSETQRNKGNFPGRFSGRQFSNSRSEMNVSTLELGDSALYLCASSRDTRSGNTIYFGEGSWLTVV.